Listed here are 24 T cell receptor beta chains from one sample, sequenced in a study of neurological immune-mediated disorders. Each CDR3 protein is one row after TCRdb ran MiXCR on the 5' RACE reads. This sample has 25,000 to 30,000 distinct CDR3 sequences, with more than 10% found just once. The material sequenced was PBMCs. These receptors were collected from a man aged 60 to 75 in good health.

The table lists this clonotype with a few counts. The chain links TRBV11-2 to TRBJ2-1; possible D gene TRBD1, 6 bases. The CDR3 sequence is 13 residues long. V was shortened by 5 bases and J by 10 bases, with 15 bases between the two germline ends. Per germline, CDR1 SGHAT and CDR2 FQNNGV. The CDR3 loop reads CASSDTGRGEQFF. CDR3 nucleotide sequence: TGTGCCAGCAGCGACACAGGGCGAGGGGAGCAGTTCTTC.

The sample holds many counts of this clonotype. CDR3 sequence (DNA): TGCGCCAGCCGGGACCGTCGGGAAGAGACCCAGTACTTC. Translating it yields CASRDRREETQYF. J is TRBJ2-5 and V is TRBV10-2; D is perhaps TRBD1 or TRBD2 (5 bases each). This CDR3 is built from 13 residues. Per the germline V gene, CDR1 is WSHSY and CDR2 is SAAADI. Trimming cost V 8 bases and J 3 bases, with 13 bases left between them.

This clonotype was observed many times. The chain carries TRBV29-1 and TRBJ2-1; the match to TRBD2 covers 15 bases. Trimming removed 6 bases from V and 8 bases from J; junction bases left unmatched: 11. CDR3 length: 16 residues. Germline V CDR1 and CDR2: SQVTM, ANQGSEA. CDR3 in amino acids: CSVRTSGRGKGYEQFF. CDR3 nucleotides: TGCAGCGTGAGGACTAGCGGGAGGGGCAAGGGCTATGAGCAGTTCTTC.

This clonotype was detected many times. The chain combines TRBV7-3 with TRBJ2-1; D unresolved. The germline V gene encodes CDR1 SGHTA and CDR2 FQGTGA. This CDR3 has 14 residues. V lost 5 bases and J 0 bases, leaving 8 bases between the germline ends. The CDR3 reads CASSPMSSYNEQFF. The CDR3, as DNA: TGTGCCAGCAGCCCTATGAGCTCCTACAATGAGCAGTTCTTC.

In this sample, this clonotype turned up many times. The V gene is TRBV27, the J gene TRBJ2-7, with 7 bases lining up with TRBD1. CDR1 is MNHEY, CDR2 SMNVEV, per germline (reference sequence). V shed 4 bases and J 5 bases; nucleotides not matched to a gene: 8. The CDR3 totals 14 residues. CDR3 in DNA: TGTGCCAGCAGTTCGACAGGGTTTGGCGACGAGCAGTACTTC. Translating it yields CASSSTGFGDEQYF.

This clonotype has a count of ten or more. V usage is TRBV6-5 and J usage is TRBJ2-7; the D is unclear. Germline CDR1 MNHEY, CDR2 SVGAGI. V dropped 6 bases and J dropped 0 bases, with 9 bases sitting between them. CDR3 size: 13 residues. CDR3 residues: CASSPPHSYEQYF. In DNA, the CDR3 is TGTGCCAGCAGCCCTCCCCACTCCTACGAGCAGTACTTC.

In its sample, this clonotype was seen many times. This sequence joins TRBV20-1 and TRBJ1-5; D unclear. The germline V and J ends were trimmed by 1 base and 0 bases, with 10 bases remaining between them. Per the germline V gene, CDR1 is DFQATT and CDR2 is SNEGSKA (reference sequence). The length of the CDR3 is 15 residues. The CDR3 region is CSARGPQYSNQPQHF. For the CDR3, the DNA is TGCAGTGCTAGAGGGCCCCAATATAGCAATCAGCCCCAGCATTTT.

In this sample, this clonotype turned up many times. CDR3 sequence reads: CASSIWDTAYEQYF. Written as DNA, the CDR3 is TGTGCCAGCAGCATTTGGGACACCGCCTACGAGCAGTACTTC. This chain links TRBV7-9 with TRBJ2-7, with a possible D match to TRBD1 (6 bases). There are 14 residues in the CDR3. Germline CDR1 SEHNR, CDR2 FQNEAQ (reference sequence). V lost 5 bases and J 2 bases, leaving 13 bases between the germline ends. The full variable domain, its missing parts supplied by reference TRBV7-9 and TRBJ2-7, is DTGVSQNPRHKITKRGQNVTFRCDPISEHNRLYWYRQTLGQGPEFLTYFQNEAQLEKSRLLSDRFSAERPKGSFSTLEIQRTEQGDSAMYLCASSIWDTAYEQYFGPGTRLTVT.

This clonotype has ten or more counts. The rearrangement links TRBV7-9 to TRBJ2-2; unclear D gene. Germline V gene data show CDR1 as SEHNR and CDR2 as FQNEAQ (reference sequence). V was pared by 2 bases and J by 3 bases, with 4 bases between. The CDR3 is 13 residues long. In DNA form, the CDR3 reads TGTGCCAGCAGCTTACGCGACACCGGGGAGCTGTTTTTT. Translated, it gives CASSLRDTGELFF. Filled out from reference TRBV7-9 and TRBJ2-2, the complete variable domain reads DTGVSQNPRHKITKRGQNVTFRCDPISEHNRLYWYRQTLGQGPEFLTYFQNEAQLEKSRLLSDRFSAERPKGSFSTLEIQRTEQGDSAMYLCASSLRDTGELFFGEGSRLTVL.

The table lists this clonotype with many counts. One junction end does not reproduce the germline sequence, and a read error may be involved. This chain joins TRBV7-7 and TRBJ2-5; D tentatively reads TRBD1 or TRBD2 (5 bases each). Germline CDR1 and CDR2: SSHAT and FNYEAQ (reference sequence). CDR3 length equals 14 residues. The CDR3 DNA is TGTGCTAGCAGCTTAGCCCCGGGACCAGAGACCCAGTACTTC. Its protein is CASSLAPGPETQYF.

At least ten counts were recorded for this clonotype. Compared with germline, one end of the junction differs, possibly owing to a read error. The chain recombines TRBV7-9 with TRBJ1-6; D uncertain. The CDR3 has 11 residues. CDR1 SEHNR and CDR2 FQNEAQ come from the germline V gene (reference sequence). CDR3 residues: CASSPWRPRCW. CDR3 coding DNA: TGTGCCAGCAGCCCTTGGCGGCCCAGGTGCTGG.

This clonotype was seen at least ten times. The genes are TRBV5-5 and TRBJ1-1, with D perhaps TRBD1 (5 bases). V was clipped by 4 bases and J by 3 bases, with 31 bases between them. The CDR3 covers 20 residues. Germline CDR1 SGHKS, CDR2 YYEKEE (reference sequence). The CDR3 sequence: CASSPGRGAMSSLSHTEAFF. In DNA, the CDR3 is TGTGCCAGCAGCCCGGGGAGGGGCGCCATGAGTTCGCTCTCGCACACTGAAGCTTTCTTT. The complete variable domain, with remaining parts taken from reference TRBV5-5 and TRBJ1-1, reads DAGVTQSPTHLIKTRGQQVTLRCSPISGHKSVSWYQQVLGQGPQFIFQYYEKEERGRGNFPDRFSARQFPNYSSELNVNALLLGDSALYLCASSPGRGAMSSLSHTEAFFGQGTRLTVV.

Ten or more counts support this clonotype. This sequence joins TRBV7-2 and TRBJ1-4, with D possibly matching TRBD1 (6 bases). V dropped 5 bases and J dropped 7 bases, with 17 bases sitting between them. This CDR3 region has 15 residues. Germline CDR1 SGHTA, CDR2 FQGNSA. CDR3 residues: CASSPTGAGGEKLFF. The DNA for the CDR3 is TGTGCCAGCAGCCCCACGGGGGCGGGGGGTGAAAAACTGTTTTTT.

V is TRBV2 and J is TRBJ2-3; D call uncertain. The V end was cut by 8 bases, the J end by 6 bases, with 6 bases between. Germline assignment: CDR1 SNHLY and CDR2 FYNNEI. The CDR3 has 10 residues. CDR3 nucleotide sequence: TGTGCCAGCGAGGTGGATACGCAGTATTTT. Translated: CASEVDTQYF.

This clonotype was found many times. The genes are TRBV29-1 and TRBJ1-1; D possibly corresponds to TRBD1 (5 bases). Germline values: CDR1 SQVTM, CDR2 ANQGSEA. CDR3 length: 11 residues. This chain's CDR3 is CSAIRGTEAFF. The CDR3, as DNA: TGCAGTGCGATTAGGGGAACTGAAGCTTTCTTT.

This clonotype was seen ten or more times. The chain carries TRBV7-2 and TRBJ2-1, with a possible D match to TRBD2 (6 bases). Deletions cut 4 bases from V and 4 bases from J, with 14 bases between. The CDR3 spans 15 residues. Germline lookup yields CDR1 SGHTA and CDR2 FQGNSA. CDR3 sequence: CASSSASGVYNEQFF. CDR3 sequence (DNA): TGTGCCAGCAGCTCAGCATCGGGAGTTTACAATGAGCAGTTCTTC.

This clonotype was counted ten times or more. The V call is TRBV20-1, the J call TRBJ2-2; 8 bases are shared with TRBD2. Germline loops: CDR1 DFQATT, CDR2 SNEGSKA (reference sequence). The CDR3 totals 12 residues. The DNA of the CDR3 is TGCGGGACTAGAGTAAACACCGGGGAGCTGTTTTTT. The encoded protein is CGTRVNTGELFF.

In its sample, this clonotype was seen many times. The chain carries TRBV7-9 and TRBJ2-5; TRBD2 matches 13 bases. The CDR3 is 16 amino acids. Germline values: CDR1 SEHNR, CDR2 FQNEAQ (reference sequence). Germline trimming cut 5 bases from V and 4 bases from J; bases unmatched to any gene: 7. The CDR3 loop is CASSPGLAGVGETQYF. The CDR3 bases are TGTGCCAGCAGCCCAGGACTAGCGGGAGTTGGAGAGACCCAGTACTTC.

This clonotype was picked up a small number of times. The chain links TRBV6-1 to TRBJ2-2, with no clear D. Germline CDR1 reads MNHNS; CDR2 reads SASEGT. The CDR3 loop spans 14 amino acids. With 6 bases removed from V and 1 base from J, the gap between germline ends came to 9 bases. The CDR3 reads CASRVYMNTGELFF. The DNA for the CDR3 is TGTGCCAGCAGGGTTTACATGAACACCGGGGAGCTGTTTTTT.

Ten or more counts support this clonotype. The chain recombines TRBV7-2 with TRBJ1-2; TRBD1 agrees at 8 bases. The V and J ends lost 5 bases and 7 bases, in that order; junction bases with no gene match: 9. The germline V gene encodes CDR1 SGHTA and CDR2 FQGNSA. The CDR3 consists of 14 residues. As DNA, the CDR3 is TGTGCCAGCAGCGTACCCGGGACAGGAATTGGCTACACCTTC. Amino acid sequence: CASSVPGTGIGYTF.

This clonotype was counted ten times or more. CDR3 DNA sequence: TGTGCCACCAGTGTAAGGGAGTCCCGCTCTGGGGCCAACGTCCTGACTTTC. Amino acids: CATSVRESRSGANVLTF. The V and J genes are TRBV24-1 and TRBJ2-6, with D perhaps TRBD2 (5 bases). V was pared by 5 bases and J by 0 bases, with 13 bases between. Germline loops: CDR1 KGHDR, CDR2 SFDVKD. The CDR3 loop spans 17 amino acids.

This clonotype was recorded at least ten times. The chain joins TRBV7-8 to TRBJ2-7; maybe TRBD1 (6 bases). V was shortened by 4 bases and J by 4 bases, with 11 bases between the two germline ends. Germline values: CDR1 SGHVS, CDR2 FQNEAQ. This CDR3 has 13 amino acids. The CDR3 DNA follows: TGTGCCAGCAGCTACGGACAGTTATACGAGCAGTACTTC. It encodes CASSYGQLYEQYF.

This clonotype was found many times. The chain uses TRBV11-2 and TRBJ1-1; 8 bases fit TRBD1. CDR3 length: 13 residues. Germline-derived CDR1 and CDR2 are SGHAT and FQNNGV. With 6 bases clipped from V and 4 bases from J, the junction kept 4 bases outside the gene matches. The CDR3 loop reads CASRYTGGTEAFF. The CDR3 DNA reads as TGTGCCAGCAGGTATACAGGGGGCACTGAAGCTTTCTTT.

Many counts were recorded for this clonotype. This rearrangement joins TRBV12-3 or TRBV12-4 to TRBJ2-7; D call uncertain. The V and J ends lost 1 base and 3 bases respectively, with 7 bases between them. This CDR3 has 13 residues. The CDR3 nucleotides are TGTGCCAGCAGTTTAGGTCTGATCTACGAGCAGTACTTC. The encoded protein is CASSLGLIYEQYF.